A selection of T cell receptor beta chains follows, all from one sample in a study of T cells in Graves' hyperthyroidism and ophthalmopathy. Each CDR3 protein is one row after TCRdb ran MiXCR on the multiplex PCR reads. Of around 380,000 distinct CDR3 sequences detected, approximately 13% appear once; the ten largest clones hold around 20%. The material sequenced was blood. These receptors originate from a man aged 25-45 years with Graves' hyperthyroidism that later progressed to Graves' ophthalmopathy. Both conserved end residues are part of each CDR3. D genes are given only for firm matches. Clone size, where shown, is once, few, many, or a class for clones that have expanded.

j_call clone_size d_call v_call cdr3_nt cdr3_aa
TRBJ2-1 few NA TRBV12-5 TGTGCTAGTGGCTCTTTAGGGGGTACCTACAATGAGCAGTTCTTC CASGSLGGTYNEQFF
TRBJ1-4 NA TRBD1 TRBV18 TGTGCCAGCTCACCGTCGAGGACAGGGGAGGAAAAACTGTTTTTT CASSPSRTGEEKLFF
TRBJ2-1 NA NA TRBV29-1 TGCAGCGTTGAAGGGATGTATGAACGGAGAAGCTCCTACAATGAGCAGTTCTTC CSVEGMYERRSSYNEQFF
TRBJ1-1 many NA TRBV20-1 TGCAGTGCTAGTCGGCAGAACACTGAAGCTTTCTTT CSASRQNTEAFF
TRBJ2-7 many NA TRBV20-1 TGCAGTGCTGGGGGACTGGGAGCCTACGAGCAGTACTTC CSAGGLGAYEQYF
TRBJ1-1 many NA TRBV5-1 TGCGCCAGCAGGTCCGGAGGGGCCGTGAACACTGAAGCTTTCTTT CASRSGGAVNTEAFF
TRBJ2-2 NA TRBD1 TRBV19 TGTGCCAGTAGTAACCCGGGACAGCGGACCGGGGAGCTGTTTTTT CASSNPGQRTGELFF
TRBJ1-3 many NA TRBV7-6 TGTGCCAGCAGCGCAGAAACGCTGGGGACTAGTTCAGGAAACACCATATATTTT CASSAETLGTSSGNTIYF
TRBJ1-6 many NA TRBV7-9 TGTGCCAGCAGCTTAGCGCCCGGCCCAAATTCACCCCTCCACTTT CASSLAPGPNSPLHF
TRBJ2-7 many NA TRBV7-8 TGTGCCAGCAGCCCAAGGGACTACGAGCAGTACTTC CASSPRDYEQYF
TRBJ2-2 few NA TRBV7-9 TGTGCCAGCAGCTTAGGGCCCCCGGGCACGGGCACCGGGGAGCTGTTTTTT CASSLGPPGTGTGELFF
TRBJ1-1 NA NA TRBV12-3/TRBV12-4 TGTGCCAGCAGTTTAGCGGTGGGGGACGTTGCTTTCTTT CASSLAVGDVAFF
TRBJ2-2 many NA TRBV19 TGTGCCAGTAGTGTAGACAGCGGGGAGCTGTTTTTT CASSVDSGELFF
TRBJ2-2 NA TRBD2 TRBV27 TGTGCCAGCAGTTTATGGCTAGCGGGGAGCACCGGGGAGCTGTTTTTT CASSLWLAGSTGELFF
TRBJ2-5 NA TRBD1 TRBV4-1 TGCGCCAGCAGCCAAAAAACAGGGGGCGTGGAGACCCAGTACTTC CASSQKTGGVETQYF
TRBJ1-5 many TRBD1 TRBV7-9 TGTGCCAGCAGCCCCGGACAGGCCGATAGCAATCAGCCCCAGCATTTT CASSPGQADSNQPQHF
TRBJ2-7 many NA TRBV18 TGTGCCAGCTCAAGCCTCCAGGGTCTCGAGCAGTACTTC CASSSLQGLEQYF
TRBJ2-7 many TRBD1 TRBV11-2 TGTGCCAGCAGCTCCCGGGACAGGGCCTACGAGCAGTACTTC CASSSRDRAYEQYF
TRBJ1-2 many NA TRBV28 TGTGCCAGCAGTTTTGTAGGAAGGGTATCATATTATGGCTACACCTTC CASSFVGRVSYYGYTF
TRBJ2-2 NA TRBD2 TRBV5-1 TGCGCCAGCAGCTTGGCCAAATTAGCGGGGACGGGGGAGCTGTTTTTT CASSLAKLAGTGELFF
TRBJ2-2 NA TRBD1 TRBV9 TGTGCCAGCAGCGTAGGTGGGACAGGGTTCACCGGGGAGCTGTTTTTT CASSVGGTGFTGELFF
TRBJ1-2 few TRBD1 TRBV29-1 TGCAGCGTTAACCGGGACAGGGGCGGCTACACCTTC CSVNRDRGGYTF